This entry features one TCR beta chain sequence. Its target is unknown. As to time point: patch test 2, 6 weeks after DPC sensitization. Treatment of the sample: therapeutic diphenylcyclopropenone sensitization with weekly scalp DPC. Each donor was an alopecia patient between 18 and 70 years of age who qualified for DPC. The CDR3 runs to 16 residues. V gave up 0 bases and J gave up 2 bases, with 11 bases separating them. Germline V gene sequence: CDR1 SGHRS, CDR2 YFSETQ. These data are taken from a study of human T cells and chemical hapten exposure. TCRdb reprocessed the RACE reads via MiXCR and lists one record per CDR3 protein. The sample has hundreds of thousands of distinct CDR3 sequences; roughly 6% are singletons. Overall study findings and caveats: Expanded TCRs showed more large CDR3 clusters than pre-sensitization or healthy control sets.

The specimen was whole blood, collected in connection with sensitization to the hapten diphenylcyclopropenone (DPC). This chain joins TRBV5-1 and TRBJ2-2; D unresolved. This TCR was recovered from a woman aged 18-35 years with alopecia areata. Some clones in this sample may be carry-over from other donors' samples. The CDR3 DNA follows: TGCGCCAGCAGCTTGGAGAAGGGCCCCAACACCGGGGAGCTGTTTTTT. Protein sequence: CASSLEKGPNTGELFF.